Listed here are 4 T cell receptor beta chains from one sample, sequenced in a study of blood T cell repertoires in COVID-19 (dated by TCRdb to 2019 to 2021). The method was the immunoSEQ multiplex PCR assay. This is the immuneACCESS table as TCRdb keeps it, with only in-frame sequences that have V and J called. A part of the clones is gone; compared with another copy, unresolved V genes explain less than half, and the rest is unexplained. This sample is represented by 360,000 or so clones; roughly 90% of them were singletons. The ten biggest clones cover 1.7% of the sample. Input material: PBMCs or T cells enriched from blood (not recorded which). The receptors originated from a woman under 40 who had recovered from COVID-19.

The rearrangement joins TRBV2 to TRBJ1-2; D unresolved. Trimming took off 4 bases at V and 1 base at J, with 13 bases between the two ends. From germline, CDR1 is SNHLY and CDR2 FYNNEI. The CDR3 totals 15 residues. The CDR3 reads CASSVPPEINYGYTF. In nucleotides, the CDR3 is TGTGCCAGCAGTGTTCCCCCAGAAATTAACTATGGCTACACCTTC. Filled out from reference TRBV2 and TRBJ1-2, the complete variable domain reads EPEVTQTPSHQVTQMGQEVILRCVPISNHLYFYWYRQILGQKVEFLVSFYNNEISEKSEIFDDQFSVERPDGSNFTLKIRSTKLEDSAMYFCASSVPPEINYGYTFGSGTRLTVV.

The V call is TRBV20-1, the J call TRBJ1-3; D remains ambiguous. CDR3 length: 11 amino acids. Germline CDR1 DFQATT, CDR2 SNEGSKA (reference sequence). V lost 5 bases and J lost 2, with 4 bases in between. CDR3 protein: CSAYTGNTIYF. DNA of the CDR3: TGCAGTGCTTATACTGGAAACACCATATATTTT.

The CDR3 is CASSAGQDYGYTF. Written as DNA, the CDR3 is TGTGCCAGCAGTGCGGGACAGGACTATGGCTACACCTTC. The chain employs TRBV2 and TRBJ1-2, with 8 bases matching TRBD1. The V segment lost 4 bases and the J segment 3 bases; nucleotides outside the gene matches: 1. CDR3 size: 13 residues. Germline V gene lookup returns CDR1 SNHLY and CDR2 FYNNEI.

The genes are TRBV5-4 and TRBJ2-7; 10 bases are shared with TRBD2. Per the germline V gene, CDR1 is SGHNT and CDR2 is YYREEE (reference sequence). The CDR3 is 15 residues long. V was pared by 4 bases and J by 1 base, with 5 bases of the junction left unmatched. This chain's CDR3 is CASSLSGGESYEQYF. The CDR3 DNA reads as TGTGCCAGCAGCCTAAGCGGGGGGGAGTCCTACGAGCAGTACTTC.